This TCR beta chain was profiled in a study of human T cells and chemical hapten exposure. Study-wide background: Small volume differences among pooled libraries mainly caused per-sample TCR yield variation.

The table lists this clonotype with many counts. The sample's time point: patch test 1, 2 weeks after DPC sensitization. As for treatment: therapeutic diphenylcyclopropenone sensitization with weekly scalp DPC. Ahead of each patch test application, blood was drawn. V shed 2 bases and J shed 1 base, with 14 bases lying between them. The germline V gene has CDR1 SGHTA and CDR2 FQGNSA. The CDR3 runs 16 residues. TCRdb reanalysed the RACE reads using MiXCR and keeps one entry per CDR3 protein. This sample yields around 110,000 distinct CDR3 sequences, of which about 12% are seen a single time; roughly 1.5% belongs to the top ten.

V and J are TRBV7-2 and TRBJ2-5; D unresolved. The specimen comprised whole blood, sampled in connection with sensitization to the hapten diphenylcyclopropenone (DPC). This receptor was taken from a woman aged 50 to 60 with alopecia areata. Some clones in this sample may be carry-over from other donors' samples. In DNA form, the CDR3 reads TGTGCCAGCAGCTTAAATTCTTGGGAATTCCAAGAGACCCAGTACTTC. Encoded protein: CASSLNSWEFQETQYF.